This T cell receptor (beta chain) was found in a study of blood T cell repertoires in COVID-19. This table comes from immunoSEQ multiplex PCR, and its TCRdb copy is limited to in-frame clones, with some not included. This table holds more than 85,000 clones, approximately 80% found once. This clone was recorded only once. This CDR3 contains 14 residues. CDR1 and CDR2 (germline): SGHVS, FQNEAQ. V was clipped by 5 bases and J by 7 bases, with 16 bases between them. The specimen sequenced was peripheral blood. The chain combines TRBV7-8 with TRBJ2-3; tentative D call: TRBD2 (6 bases). The receptor's source is a man in his sixties with active or convalescent COVID-19. CDR3 sequence (DNA): TGTGCCAGCAGCCCAAGACTAGACTCGCATACGCAGTATTTT. Translated, it gives CASSPRLDSHTQYF. The variable domain in full, completed from reference TRBV7-8 and TRBJ2-3, reads GAGVSQSPRYKVAKRGQDVALRCDPISGHVSLFWYQQALGQGPEFLTYFQNEAQLDKSGLPSDRFFAERPEGSVSTLKIQRTQQEDSAVYLCASSPRLDSHTQYFGPGTRLTVL.